Presented here are 17 T cell receptor beta chains from one specimen sequenced in a study of T cell responses to AZD1222 COVID-19 vaccine. Repertoires were generated with immunoSEQ multiplex PCR, while TCRdb's copy carries only in-frame clones and drops some. The sample lists more than 110,000 clones, 90% occurring once. Material: peripheral blood, obtained on day 0 of AZD1222 vaccination. The receptors were sampled from an adult in good health.

V is TRBV21-1 and J is TRBJ2-7; the table gives TRBD1 as D, unverified against the DNA. TRBV21-1 is termed a pseudogene. There are 18 residues in the CDR3. CDR3 nucleotides: TGTGCCAGCAGCAAAGGTCGGAGGACAGGGCCTCCCTCCTACGAGCAGTACTTC. Translating it yields CASSKGRRTGPPSYEQYF.

This sequence joins TRBV2 and TRBJ1-4, with D possibly being TRBD1 (6 bases). V lost 7 bases to trimming and J lost 1 base, with 7 bases between them. Germline loops: CDR1 SNHLY, CDR2 FYNNEI. The CDR3 is 13 residues long. For the CDR3, the DNA is TGTGCCAGCAAAGGGGGAACTAATGAAAAACTGTTTTTT. Residues: CASKGGTNEKLFF.

The V call is TRBV10-3, the J call TRBJ2-5, with TRBD2 identical over 9 bases. Germline V CDR1 and CDR2: ENHRY, SYGVKD. V was pared by 3 bases and J by 1 base, with 3 bases of the junction left unmatched. There are 15 residues in the CDR3. The DNA for the CDR3 is TGTGCCATCAGTGACCTAGCGGGGATCCAAGAGACCCAGTACTTC. This codes for CAISDLAGIQETQYF.

This clone was observed a single time. This chain connects TRBV30 to TRBJ2-2; D possibly corresponds to TRBD2 (5 bases). The germline V gene has CDR1 GTSNPN and CDR2 SVGIG (reference sequence). V lost 4 bases to trimming and J lost 4 bases, with 19 bases between them. CDR3 length: 16 residues. The CDR3, as DNA: TGTGCCTGGATTCGCTCGGGAACCTCCTTCACCGGGGAGCTGTTTTTT. Its protein is CAWIRSGTSFTGELFF.

The chain uses TRBV6-5 and TRBJ2-7; TRBD1 agrees at 8 bases. Trimming cost V 3 bases and J 2 bases; bases outside gene matches: 6. The CDR3 has 15 amino acids. Germline V gives CDR1 MNHEY, CDR2 SVGAGI. CDR3 amino acids: CASSYSGQATYEQYF. The CDR3 DNA reads as TGTGCCAGCAGTTATTCGGGACAGGCCACCTACGAGCAGTACTTC.

CDR3 loop: CASSEAGRQGYQPQHF. CDR3 sequence (DNA): TGTGCCAGCAGTGAAGCGGGGCGACAGGGTTATCAGCCCCAGCATTTT. This sequence joins TRBV2 and TRBJ1-5, with TRBD1 matching 7 bases. V trimming: 0 bases; J trimming: 5 bases; junction bases outside the gene matches: 7. The CDR3 has 16 amino acids. Germline V gives CDR1 SNHLY, CDR2 FYNNEI.

As for this clone: The same CDR3 also results from other DNA sequences found in this sample. This chain links TRBV6-6 with TRBJ2-7; the D is unclear. CDR1 is MNHNY, CDR2 SVGAGI, per germline (reference sequence). Trimming stripped 0 bases from V and 0 bases from J, with 12 bases between. The CDR3 consists of 16 residues. This chain's CDR3 is CASSYSGGVSSYEQYF. The CDR3 DNA sequence: TGTGCCAGCAGTTACTCCGGCGGAGTTAGCTCCTACGAGCAGTACTTC.

The J gene is TRBJ2-7, the V gene TRBV11-3; 10 bases are shared with TRBD1. This CDR3 has 15 residues. Trimming removed 5 bases from V and 6 bases from J; junction bases left unmatched: 10. Germline V CDR1 and CDR2: SGHNT, YENEEA. CDR3 in amino acids: CASSDRGREVAEQYF. CDR3 bases: TGTGCCAGCAGCGACAGGGGGCGCGAGGTTGCCGAGCAGTACTTC.

This clone was counted only a few times. The chain carries TRBV12-5 and TRBJ1-5, with 9 bases identical to TRBD1. Trimming cost V 0 bases and J 8 bases; bases outside gene matches: 14. This CDR3 contains 18 residues. Germline loops: CDR1 LGHNT, CDR2 FRNRAP. As DNA, the CDR3 is TGTGCTAGTGGTTTGGTACTCCAGGGGACAGGGCGGGTAAAGCCCCAGCATTTT. Translated: CASGLVLQGTGRVKPQHF.

The CDR3 here is CASSPGGSGGTNTGELFF. The CDR3 DNA sequence: TGTGCCAGTAGCCCAGGGGGTAGCGGGGGGACAAACACCGGGGAGCTGTTTTTT. This rearrangement joins TRBV19 to TRBJ2-2, with TRBD2 matching 10 bases. CDR1 is LNHDA, CDR2 SQIVND, per germline (reference sequence). V lost 6 bases and J lost 2; bases outside the gene matches: 12. The CDR3 is made up of 18 amino acids.

This chain uses TRBV3-1 (or the pseudogene TRBV3-2) with TRBJ2-5; TRBD1 is a possible D gene (7 bases). This CDR3 is 15 amino acids long. Trimming took 3 bases from V and 5 from J, leaving 16 bases between them. From germline, CDR1 is LGHDT and CDR2 YNNKEL (reference sequence). DNA of the CDR3: TGTGCCAGCAGCCATTCCAGGGGGGCCGGGGAGACCCAGTACTTC. Translating gives CASSHSRGAGETQYF.

The rearrangement joins TRBV19 to TRBJ2-1; 7 bases are shared with TRBD2. Trimming took 7 bases from V and 5 from J; bases not matched to a gene: 8. The germline V gene encodes CDR1 LNHDA and CDR2 SQIVND (reference sequence). This CDR3 is 14 amino acids long. In DNA form, the CDR3 reads TGTGCCAGTAATGAAGGACTAGTCAACAATGAGCAGTTCTTC. Translated: CASNEGLVNNEQFF.

Worth noting for this clone: Other DNA sequences within the sample encode an identical CDR3. Written as DNA, the CDR3 is TGTGCCAGCAGCTTAAGAGGGAATCAGCCCCAGCATTTT. This gives the protein CASSLRGNQPQHF. V usage is TRBV7-2 and J usage is TRBJ1-5; D is unclear. The germline CDR1 and CDR2 sequences are SGHTA and FQGNSA. V lost 2 bases and J 4 bases, leaving 6 bases between the germline ends. The CDR3 loop spans 13 amino acids.

DNA of the CDR3: TGTGCCAGCAGCTTCAACCCAGCGTTCCCGGACTATGGCTACACCTTC. Protein: CASSFNPAFPDYGYTF. V and J are TRBV7-8 and TRBJ1-2; D ambiguous. The germline V and J ends were trimmed by 3 bases and 3 bases, with 17 bases remaining between them. This CDR3 spans 16 amino acids. The germline V gene has CDR1 SGHVS and CDR2 FQNEAQ.

CDR3 residues: CASSQLTAGGREQYF. CDR3 nucleotides: TGCGCCAGCAGCCAATTAACGGCAGGGGGCCGGGAGCAGTACTTC. This chain uses TRBV4-1 with TRBJ2-7; 8 bases are shared with TRBD1. CDR1 is MGHRA and CDR2 is YSYEKL in the germline V gene. The V and J ends lost 2 bases and 7 bases, in that order; junction bases with no gene match: 10. The CDR3 runs to 15 residues.

V usage is TRBV5-6 and J usage is TRBJ2-7; D is unclear. V was clipped by 4 bases and J by 3 bases, with 14 bases between them. The CDR3 loop spans 14 amino acids. Germline-derived CDR1 and CDR2 are SGHDT and YYEEEE. The CDR3 is CASSRPPGRYEQYF. For the CDR3, the DNA is TGTGCCAGCAGCCGCCCCCCTGGTCGCTACGAGCAGTACTTC.

This clone appeared once. This sequence joins TRBV4-3 and TRBJ1-5; D not certain. Trimming took off 3 bases at V and 1 base at J, with 4 bases between the two ends. The CDR3 contains 13 residues. The V gene's germline CDR1 is LGHNA and CDR2 YSLEER. This chain's CDR3 is CASSQGSNQPQHF. The CDR3 DNA sequence: TGCGCCAGCAGCCAGGGCAGCAATCAGCCCCAGCATTTT.